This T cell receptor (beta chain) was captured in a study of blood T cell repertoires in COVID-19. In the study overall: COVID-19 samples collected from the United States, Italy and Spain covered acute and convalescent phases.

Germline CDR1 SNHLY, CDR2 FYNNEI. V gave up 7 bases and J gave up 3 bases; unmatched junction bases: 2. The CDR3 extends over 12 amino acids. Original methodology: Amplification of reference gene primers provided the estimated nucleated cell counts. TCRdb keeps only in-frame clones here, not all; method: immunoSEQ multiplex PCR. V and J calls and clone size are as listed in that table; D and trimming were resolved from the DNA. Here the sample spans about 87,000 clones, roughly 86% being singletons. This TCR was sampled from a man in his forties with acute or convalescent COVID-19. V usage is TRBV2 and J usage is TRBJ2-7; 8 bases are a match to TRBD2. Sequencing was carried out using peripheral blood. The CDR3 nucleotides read TGTGCCAGCACCGGGGGGGTCTACGAGCAGTACTTC. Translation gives CASTGGVYEQYF.